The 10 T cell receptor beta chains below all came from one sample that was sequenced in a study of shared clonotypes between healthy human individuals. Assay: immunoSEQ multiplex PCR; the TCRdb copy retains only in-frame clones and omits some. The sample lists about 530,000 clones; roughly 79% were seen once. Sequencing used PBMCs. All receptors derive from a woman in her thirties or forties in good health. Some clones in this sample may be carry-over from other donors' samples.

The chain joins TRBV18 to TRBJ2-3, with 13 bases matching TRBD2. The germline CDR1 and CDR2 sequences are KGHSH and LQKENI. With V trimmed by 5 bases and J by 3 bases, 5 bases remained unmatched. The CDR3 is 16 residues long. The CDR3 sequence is CASSSGLAGKTDTQYF. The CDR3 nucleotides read TGTGCCAGCTCATCGGGACTAGCGGGAAAAACAGATACGCAGTATTTT.

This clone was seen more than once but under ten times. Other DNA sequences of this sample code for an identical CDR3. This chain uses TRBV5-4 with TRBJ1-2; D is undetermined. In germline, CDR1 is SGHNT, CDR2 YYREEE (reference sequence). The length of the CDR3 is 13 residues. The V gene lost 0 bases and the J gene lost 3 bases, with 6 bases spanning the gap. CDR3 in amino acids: CASSLDSHYGYTF. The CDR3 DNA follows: TGTGCCAGCAGCTTGGACAGTCACTATGGCTACACCTTC.

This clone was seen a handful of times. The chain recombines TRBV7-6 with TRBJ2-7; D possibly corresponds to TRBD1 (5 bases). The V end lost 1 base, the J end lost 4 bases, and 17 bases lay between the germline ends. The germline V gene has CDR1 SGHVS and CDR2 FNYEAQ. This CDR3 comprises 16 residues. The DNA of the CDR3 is TGTGCCAGCAGCTTAGGCCCGGCAGGGTCGGATTACGAGCAGTACTTC. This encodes CASSLGPAGSDYEQYF.

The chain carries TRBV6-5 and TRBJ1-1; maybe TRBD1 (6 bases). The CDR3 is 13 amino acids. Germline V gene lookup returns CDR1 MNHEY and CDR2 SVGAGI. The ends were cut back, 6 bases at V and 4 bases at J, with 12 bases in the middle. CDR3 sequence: CASSRGVSTEAFF. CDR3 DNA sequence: TGTGCCAGCAGCAGGGGTGTAAGCACTGAAGCTTTCTTT.

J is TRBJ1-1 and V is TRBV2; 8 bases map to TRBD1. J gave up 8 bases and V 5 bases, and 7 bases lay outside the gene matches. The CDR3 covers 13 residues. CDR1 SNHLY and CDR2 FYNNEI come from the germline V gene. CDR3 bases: TGTGCCAGCAGTCGAGACAGGGGCCGGGAAGCTTTCTTT. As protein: CASSRDRGREAFF.

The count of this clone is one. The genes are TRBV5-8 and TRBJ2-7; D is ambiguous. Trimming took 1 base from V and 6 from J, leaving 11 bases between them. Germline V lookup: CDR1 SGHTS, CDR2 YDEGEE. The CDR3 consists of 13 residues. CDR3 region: CASSLYRAPEQYF. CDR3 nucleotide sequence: TGTGCCAGCAGCTTGTATAGGGCACCCGAGCAGTACTTC.

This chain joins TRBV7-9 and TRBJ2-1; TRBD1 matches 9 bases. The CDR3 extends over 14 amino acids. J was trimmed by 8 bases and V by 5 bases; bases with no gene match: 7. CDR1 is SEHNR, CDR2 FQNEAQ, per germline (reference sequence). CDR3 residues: CASSNGTGRDEQFF. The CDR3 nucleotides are TGTGCCAGCAGCAACGGGACAGGGCGGGATGAGCAGTTCTTC.

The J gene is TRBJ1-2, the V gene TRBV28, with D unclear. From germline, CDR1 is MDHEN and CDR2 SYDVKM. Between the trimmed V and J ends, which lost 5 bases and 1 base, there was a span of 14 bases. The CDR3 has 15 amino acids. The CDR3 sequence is CASSPPSGFNYGYTF. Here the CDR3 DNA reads TGTGCCAGCAGTCCCCCCTCTGGATTTAACTATGGCTACACCTTC.

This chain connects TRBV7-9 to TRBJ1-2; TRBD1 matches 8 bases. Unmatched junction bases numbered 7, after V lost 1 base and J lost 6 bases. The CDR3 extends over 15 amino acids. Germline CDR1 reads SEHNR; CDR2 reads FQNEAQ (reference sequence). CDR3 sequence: CASSLDRQGAHGYTF. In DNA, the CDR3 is TGTGCCAGCAGCTTAGATCGTCAGGGGGCGCATGGCTACACCTTC.

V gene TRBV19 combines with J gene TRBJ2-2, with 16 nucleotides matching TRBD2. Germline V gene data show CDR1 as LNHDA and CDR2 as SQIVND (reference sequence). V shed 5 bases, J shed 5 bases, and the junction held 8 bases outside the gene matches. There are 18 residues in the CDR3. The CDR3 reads CASSRKGLAGGQTGELFF. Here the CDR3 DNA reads TGTGCCAGTAGTCGAAAGGGACTAGCGGGAGGGCAAACCGGGGAGCTGTTTTTT.